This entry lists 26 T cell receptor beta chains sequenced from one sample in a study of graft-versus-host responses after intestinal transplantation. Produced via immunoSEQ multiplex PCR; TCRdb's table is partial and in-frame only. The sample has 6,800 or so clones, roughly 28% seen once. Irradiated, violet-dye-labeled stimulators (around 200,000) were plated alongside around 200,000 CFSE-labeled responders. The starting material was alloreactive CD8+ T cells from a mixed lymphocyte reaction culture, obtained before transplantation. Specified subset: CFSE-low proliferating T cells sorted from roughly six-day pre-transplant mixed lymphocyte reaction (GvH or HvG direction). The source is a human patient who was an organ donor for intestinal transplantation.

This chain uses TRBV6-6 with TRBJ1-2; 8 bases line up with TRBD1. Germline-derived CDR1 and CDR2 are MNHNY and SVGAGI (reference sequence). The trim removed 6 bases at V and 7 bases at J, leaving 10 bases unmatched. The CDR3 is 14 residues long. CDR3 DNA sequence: TGTGCCAGCAGCCCTGCTCAGGGGGCGGGTGGCTACACCTTC. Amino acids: CASSPAQGAGGYTF.

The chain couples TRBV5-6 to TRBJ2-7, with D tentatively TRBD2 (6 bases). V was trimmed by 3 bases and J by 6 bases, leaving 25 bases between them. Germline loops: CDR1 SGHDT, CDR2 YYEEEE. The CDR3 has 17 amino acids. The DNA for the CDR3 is TGTGCCAGCAGCTATTTGATCCTCCGGGACTGGCCGAGCGAGCAGTACTTC. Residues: CASSYLILRDWPSEQYF.

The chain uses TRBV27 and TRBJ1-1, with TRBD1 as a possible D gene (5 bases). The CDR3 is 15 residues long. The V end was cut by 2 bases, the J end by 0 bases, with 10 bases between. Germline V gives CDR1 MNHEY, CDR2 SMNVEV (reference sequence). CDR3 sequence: CASSLVRGLNTEAFF. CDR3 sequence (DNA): TGTGCCAGCAGTTTAGTAAGGGGATTGAACACTGAAGCTTTCTTT.

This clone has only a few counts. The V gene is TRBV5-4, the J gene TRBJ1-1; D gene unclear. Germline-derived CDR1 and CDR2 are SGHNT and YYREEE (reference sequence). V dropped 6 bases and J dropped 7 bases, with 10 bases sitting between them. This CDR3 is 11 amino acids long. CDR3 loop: CASIPRGEAFF. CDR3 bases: TGTGCCAGCATCCCCCGGGGTGAAGCTTTCTTT.

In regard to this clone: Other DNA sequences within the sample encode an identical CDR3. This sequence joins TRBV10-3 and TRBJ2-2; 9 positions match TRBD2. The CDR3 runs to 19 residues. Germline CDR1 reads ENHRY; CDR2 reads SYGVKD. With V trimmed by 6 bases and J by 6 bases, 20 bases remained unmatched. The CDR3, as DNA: TGTGCCATCAGGAGATCCAGACTCGCGGGGGGGCAATTTGCCGGGGAGCTGTTTTTT. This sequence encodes CAIRRSRLAGGQFAGELFF.

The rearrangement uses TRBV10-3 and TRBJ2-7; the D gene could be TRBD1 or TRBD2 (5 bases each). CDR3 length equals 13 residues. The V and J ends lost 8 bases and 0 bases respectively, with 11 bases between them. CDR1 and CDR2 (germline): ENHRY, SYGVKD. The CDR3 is CAILGTDSYEQYF. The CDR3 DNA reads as TGTGCCATCTTGGGGACGGACTCCTACGAGCAGTACTTC.

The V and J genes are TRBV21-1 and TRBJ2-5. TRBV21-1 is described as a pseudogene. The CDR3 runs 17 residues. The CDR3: CASSPSIGYTFSETQYF. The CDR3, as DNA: TGTGCCAGCAGCCCGTCAATAGGCTACACTTTCTCTGAGACCCAGTACTTC.

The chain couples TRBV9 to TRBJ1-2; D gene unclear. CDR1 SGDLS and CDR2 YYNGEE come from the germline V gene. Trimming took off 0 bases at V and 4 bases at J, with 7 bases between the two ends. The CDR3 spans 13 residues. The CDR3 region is CASSVVPGYGYTF. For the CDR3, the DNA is TGTGCCAGCAGCGTAGTACCGGGCTATGGCTACACCTTC.

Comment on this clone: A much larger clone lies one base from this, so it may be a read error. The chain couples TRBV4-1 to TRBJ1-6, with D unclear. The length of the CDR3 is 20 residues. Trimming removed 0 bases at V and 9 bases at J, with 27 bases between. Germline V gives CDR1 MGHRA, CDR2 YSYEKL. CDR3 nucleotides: TGCGCCAGCAGCCAAGATTTCTCAAGCGGAGACATTGAATGGGGTTCACCCCTCCACTTT. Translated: CASSQDFSSGDIEWGSPLHF.

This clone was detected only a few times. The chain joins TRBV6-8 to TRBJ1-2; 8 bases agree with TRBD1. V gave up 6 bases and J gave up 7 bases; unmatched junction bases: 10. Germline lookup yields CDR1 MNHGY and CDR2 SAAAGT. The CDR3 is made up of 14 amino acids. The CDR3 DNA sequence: TGTGCCAGCAGCCCTGCTCAGGGGGCGGGTGGCTACACCTTC. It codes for CASSPAQGAGGYTF.

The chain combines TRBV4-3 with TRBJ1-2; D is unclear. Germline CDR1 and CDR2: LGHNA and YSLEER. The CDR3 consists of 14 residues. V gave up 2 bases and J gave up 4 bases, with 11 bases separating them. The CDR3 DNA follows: TGCGCCAGCAGCCAACGCCCTCGTCGCTATGGCTACACCTTC. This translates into CASSQRPRRYGYTF.

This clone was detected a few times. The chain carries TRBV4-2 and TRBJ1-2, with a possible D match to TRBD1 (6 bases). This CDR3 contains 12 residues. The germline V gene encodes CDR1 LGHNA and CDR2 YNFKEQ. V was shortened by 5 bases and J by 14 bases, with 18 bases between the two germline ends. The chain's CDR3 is CASSLAWTAKTF. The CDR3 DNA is TGTGCCAGCAGCTTGGCTTGGACAGCGAAAACCTTC.

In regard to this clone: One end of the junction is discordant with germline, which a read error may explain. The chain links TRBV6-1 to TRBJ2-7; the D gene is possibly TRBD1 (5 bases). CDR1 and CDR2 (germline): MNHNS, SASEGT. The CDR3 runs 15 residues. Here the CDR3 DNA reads TGTGCCATCAGTGACCCCGCAGGGAAGGACTACGAGCAGTACTTC. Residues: CAISDPAGKDYEQYF.

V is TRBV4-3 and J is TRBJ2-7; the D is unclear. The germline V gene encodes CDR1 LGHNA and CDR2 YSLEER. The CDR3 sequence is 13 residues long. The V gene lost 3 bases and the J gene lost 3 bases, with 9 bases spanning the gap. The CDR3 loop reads CASSHLPLYEQYF. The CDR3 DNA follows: TGCGCCAGCAGCCATTTACCCCTCTACGAGCAGTACTTC.

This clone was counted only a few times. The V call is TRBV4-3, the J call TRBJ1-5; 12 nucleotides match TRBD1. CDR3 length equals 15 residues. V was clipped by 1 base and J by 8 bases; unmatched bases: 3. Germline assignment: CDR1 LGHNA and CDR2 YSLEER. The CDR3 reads CASSQAGTGGEPQHF. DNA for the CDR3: TGCGCCAGCAGCCAAGCCGGGACAGGGGGCGAGCCCCAGCATTTT.

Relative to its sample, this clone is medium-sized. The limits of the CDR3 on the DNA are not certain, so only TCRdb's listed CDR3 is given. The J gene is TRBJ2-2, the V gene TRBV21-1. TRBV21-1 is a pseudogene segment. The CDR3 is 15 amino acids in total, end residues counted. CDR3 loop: CARGRWGVGTGELFF.

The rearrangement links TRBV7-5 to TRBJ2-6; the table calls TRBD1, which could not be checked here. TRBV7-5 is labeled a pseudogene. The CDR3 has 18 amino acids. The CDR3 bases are TGTGCCAGCAGCCCCTGGACAGGAAGTCTCTCTGGGGCCAACGTCCTGACTTTC. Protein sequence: CASSPWTGSLSGANVLTF.

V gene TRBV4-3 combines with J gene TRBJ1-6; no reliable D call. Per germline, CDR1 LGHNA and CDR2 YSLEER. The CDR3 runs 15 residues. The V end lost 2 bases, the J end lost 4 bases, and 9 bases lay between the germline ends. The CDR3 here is CASSQIAIYNSPLHF. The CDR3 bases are TGCGCCAGCAGCCAAATAGCAATTTATAATTCACCCCTCCACTTT.

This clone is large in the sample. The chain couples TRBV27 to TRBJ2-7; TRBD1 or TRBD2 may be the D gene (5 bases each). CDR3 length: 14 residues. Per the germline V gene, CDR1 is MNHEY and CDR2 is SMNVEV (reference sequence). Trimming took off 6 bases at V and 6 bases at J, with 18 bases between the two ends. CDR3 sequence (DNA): TGTGCCAGCAGCCCCATAGGGTCAGGGACCGAGCAGTACTTC. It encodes CASSPIGSGTEQYF.

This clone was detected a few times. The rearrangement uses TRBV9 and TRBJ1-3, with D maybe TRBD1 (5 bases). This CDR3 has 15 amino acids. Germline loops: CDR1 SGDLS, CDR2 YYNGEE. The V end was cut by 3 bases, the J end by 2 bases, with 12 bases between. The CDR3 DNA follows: TGTGCCAGCAGCGCCGGGACGGGGACTGGAAACACCATATATTTT. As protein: CASSAGTGTGNTIYF.

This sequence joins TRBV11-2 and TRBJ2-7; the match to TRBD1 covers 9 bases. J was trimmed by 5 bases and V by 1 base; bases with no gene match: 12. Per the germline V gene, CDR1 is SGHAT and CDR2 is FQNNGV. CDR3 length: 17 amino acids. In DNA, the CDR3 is TGTGCCAGCAGCTTAGTCAACCGGGACAGGGAAACCCACGAGCAGTACTTC. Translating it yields CASSLVNRDRETHEQYF.

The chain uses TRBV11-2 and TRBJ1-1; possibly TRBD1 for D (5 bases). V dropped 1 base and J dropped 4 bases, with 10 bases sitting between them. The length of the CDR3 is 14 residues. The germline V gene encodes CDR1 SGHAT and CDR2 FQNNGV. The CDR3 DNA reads TGTGCCAGCAGCTTAGGCTTTGGGGGCACTGAAGCTTTCTTT. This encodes CASSLGFGGTEAFF.

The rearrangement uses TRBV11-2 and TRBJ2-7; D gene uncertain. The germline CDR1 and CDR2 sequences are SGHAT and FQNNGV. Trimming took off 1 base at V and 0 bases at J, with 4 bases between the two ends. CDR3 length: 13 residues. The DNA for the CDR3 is TGTGCCAGCAGCTTAGGCAGCTCCTACGAGCAGTACTTC. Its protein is CASSLGSSYEQYF.

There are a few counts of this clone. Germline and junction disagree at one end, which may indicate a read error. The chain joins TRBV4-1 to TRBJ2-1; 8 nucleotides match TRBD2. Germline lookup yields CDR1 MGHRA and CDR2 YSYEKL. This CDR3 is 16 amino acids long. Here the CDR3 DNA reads TGTGCCAGCAGCCAGGCACTAGCGGTGTCCTACAATGAGCAGTTCTTC. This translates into CASSQALAVSYNEQFF.

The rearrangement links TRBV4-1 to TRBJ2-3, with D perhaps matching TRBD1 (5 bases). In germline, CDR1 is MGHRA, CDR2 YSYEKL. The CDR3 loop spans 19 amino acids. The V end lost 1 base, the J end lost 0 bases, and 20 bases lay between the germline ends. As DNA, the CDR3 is TGCGCCAGCAGCCAAGTAGGCACAGGAATCCCCCTAAGCACAGATACGCAGTATTTT. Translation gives CASSQVGTGIPLSTDTQYF.

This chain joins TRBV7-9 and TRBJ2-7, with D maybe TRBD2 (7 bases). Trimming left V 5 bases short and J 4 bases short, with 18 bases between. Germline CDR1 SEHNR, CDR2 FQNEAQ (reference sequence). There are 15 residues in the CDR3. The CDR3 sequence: CASSSLRGGLYEQYF. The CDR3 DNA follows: TGTGCCAGCAGCAGCCTGAGGGGGGGGCTTTACGAGCAGTACTTC.